This TCR beta chain is from a study of CD8+ T cells in alopecia areata listed by TCRdb under 2018. Context from the whole study: The treated patients took part in an open-label pilot trial in which moderate-to-severe alopecia areata was treated with oral tofacitinib at 5 to 10 mg twice daily. Patients received tofacitinib for 6 to 18 months and were then followed off drug for 6 months to check for delayed response and recurrence. Clonality in the scalp was compared among normal scalp (n=4), patchy alopecia areata scalp (n=8), and alopecia totalis/universalis scalp (n=8). Tofacitinib-treated patients had biopsies at baseline and at 4 and 24 weeks of treatment, with a later scalp biopsy in several patients. RNA was extracted with the PAXgene miRNA kit for fixed scalp, the miRNeasy kit for PBMCs, and the RNeasy kit for mouse skin. Scalp tissue and sorted CD4+ and CD8+ peripheral blood T cells from patchy and totalis/universalis alopecia areata patients and from healthy controls were covered by human TCRbeta sequencing. TCRbeta CDR3 regions were amplified by immunoSEQ multiplex PCR using 35 Vbeta forward and 13 Jbeta reverse primers. In both human patients and the C3H/HeJ mouse model, the study applied high-throughput TCRbeta sequencing to look at T cell clonal expansion in alopecia areata.

What the work shows at the level of the full study, not this receptor alone: Compared with normal scalp, lesional scalp, particularly in alopecia totalis/universalis, had higher clonality and more expanded CD8+ clones, which suggests antigenic drive. TCR sequences shared between patients were less clear than in mice, possibly partly because of HLA diversity in the patient population. Unlike mouse skin, where gammadelta T cells dominate, normal human skin contains resident alphabeta T cells that get sequenced too, which complicates analysis of the scalp TCR repertoire.

For this clone: The target of this receptor is not known. No base qualities exist here, and no much larger clone lies one base off it.

The sample's time point label is to be understood as: baseline before oral tofacitinib. Lesional scalp punch biopsies and peripheral blood were collected from alopecia areata patients. After PBMCs were isolated by density centrifugation and stained for CD3, CD4 and CD8, a FACSAria was used to sort CD4+ and CD8+ T cells. The germline V gene encodes CDR1 SGHNT and CDR2 YENEEA. V loses 3 bases of germline sequence and J loses 6 bases, and the interval between the two ends is 6 bases. From the cysteine through the phenylalanine, the CDR3 covers 12 amino acids. Only the CDR3 portion is preserved as DNA: 36 bases, with reading frame beginning at the first base. The library was obtained by the immunoSEQ multiplex PCR assay. RNA was extracted from all samples and reverse transcribed into cDNA, which served as template for TCR sequencing. First-strand cDNA was synthesized using SuperScript III with a 2:1 mix of oligo-dT and random hexamers. A synthetic immune receptor repertoire was used to measure amplification bias, and any remaining bias was corrected computationally. The authors processed their data as follows. Raw reads were preprocessed for error removal, and CDR3 was defined according to IMGT conventions as running from the conserved cysteine to phenylalanine. To get clonality, Shannon entropy was normalized by log2 of the number of productive unique TCRs and the result was subtracted from 1. Whether each scalp clone was CD4 or CD8 was inferred by checking scalp TCRbeta sequences against the CD4 and CD8 repertoires from sorted blood. TCRdb provides this immuneACCESS table in a form limited to in-frame rearrangements. Some clones are lacking; in checked studies, under half of them reflect an unresolved V gene, and why the rest are absent is not known. V, J and clone size were drawn from that table, and D and trimming were deduced from the DNA. A total of about 130,000 clones appear in this sample, roughly 53% of them only once. The ten most abundant clones make up under 8% of the sample.

Here the sequenced sample was CD4+ T cells sorted from blood, taken at week 0. This receptor chain uses TRBV11-3 and TRBJ2-1, with TRBD2 perhaps the D gene, on 6 matching bases. This clonotype was sampled from a human donor with alopecia areata. The bases read TGTGCCAGCAGCTTCGGGGGCAATGAGCAGTTCTTC. Translated, it reads CASSFGGNEQFF.